The 4 T cell receptor beta chains given below trace back to one sample, sequenced in a study of Graves' ophthalmopathy and Graves' hyperthyroidism (dated by TCRdb to between 2018 and 2020). TCRdb shows the sequencer as Illumina HiSeq 2000. For repertoire sequencing, TCR beta CDR3 regions were amplified from RNA transcripts. A first-round RT-PCR used HTBI primers with the Qiagen OneStep RT-PCR kit, followed by a second-round multiplex PCR, size selection and purification. Clones were called with MiXCR by TCRdb after fastp trimmed the public reads at Q25, and only in-frame beta chains were retained. Duplicate CDR3 protein sequences are folded into a single record with the most common DNA and genes. A total of approximately 210,000 distinct CDR3 sequences appear in this sample, roughly 27% of them only once. 9.1% of the sample is taken by the ten largest. The specimen was peripheral blood. The receptors originated from a man aged 50 or older with Graves' ophthalmopathy. Donor details come from another sample of the same person, matched by shared clones.

This clonotype was counted ten times or more. The CDR3 DNA sequence: TGTGCCAGCAGACCCGACGGATCCCTAGCTCAAGAGACCCAGTACTTC. It is translated as CASRPDGSLAQETQYF. This chain connects TRBV28 to TRBJ2-5; maybe TRBD2 (5 bases). Trimming removed 6 bases at V and 2 bases at J, with 19 bases between. This CDR3 spans 16 amino acids. Germline values: CDR1 MDHEN, CDR2 SYDVKM. Drawing the rest from reference TRBV28 and TRBJ2-5, the complete variable domain is DVKVTQSSRYLVKRTGEKVFLECVQDMDHENMFWYRQDPGLGLRLIYFSYDVKMKEKGDIPEGYSVSREKKERFSLILESASTNQTSMYLCASRPDGSLAQETQYFGPGTRLLVL.

This clonotype was detected many times. This chain connects TRBV2 to TRBJ2-5; D not certain. Germline CDR1 and CDR2: SNHLY and FYNNEI. This CDR3 has 14 residues. Trimming stripped 3 bases from V and 4 bases from J, with 12 bases between. CDR3 sequence: CASSESVTGETQYF. The DNA of the CDR3 is TGTGCCAGCAGTGAGTCGGTTACCGGAGAGACCCAGTACTTC.

This chain links TRBV13 with TRBJ2-5; 7 bases fit TRBD1. Germline trimming cut 4 bases from V and 6 bases from J; bases unmatched to any gene: 11. CDR3 length: 15 residues. CDR1 and CDR2 (germline): PRHDT, FYEKMQ (reference sequence). DNA of the CDR3: TGTGCCAGCAGCTCATCTGGGACAGAGGGGAAGACCCAGTACTTC. Translating it yields CASSSSGTEGKTQYF.

This clonotype has a count of ten or more. The chain recombines TRBV6-1 with TRBJ2-7; possibly TRBD2 for D (5 bases). Per germline, CDR1 MNHNS and CDR2 SASEGT. This CDR3 has 14 residues. The V end lost 6 bases, the J end lost 3 bases, and 15 bases lay between the germline ends. The chain's CDR3 is CASSQVPSFYEQYF. The CDR3 DNA sequence: TGTGCCAGCAGCCAAGTCCCTAGCTTCTACGAGCAGTACTTC.